These 19 T cell receptor beta chains originate from one sample sequenced in a study of vaccination and CD4 T cells after COVID-19. The Oncomine TCR Beta short-read assay sequenced DNA from cultured CD4+ T cells. TCRdb reanalysed the PCR reads using MiXCR and keeps one entry per CDR3 protein. Here the sample spans roughly 20,000 distinct CDR3 sequences, roughly 56% being singletons. Time point specified: late sampling 161 to 241 days after vaccination in a few convalescent patients. Treatment indicated: roughly nine-day PBMC culture with coronavirus spike peptide pools or control peptides (ViraFEST assay). What these receptors recognize is not known. The source material was CD4+ T cells from blood, cultured in vitro, sampled about 7 months after SARS-CoV-2 vaccination. The origin of the receptors is a human donor who had recovered from COVID-19.

J is TRBJ2-7 and V is TRBV7-9; perhaps D is TRBD1 or TRBD2 (5 bases each). Trimming took 1 base from V and 2 from J, leaving 9 bases between them. CDR1 and CDR2 from the germline V gene are SEHNR and FQNEAQ (reference sequence). The CDR3 has 14 residues. In DNA form, the CDR3 reads TGTGCCAGCAGCTTAGGGGGGATGCCCTACGAGCAGTACTTC. Amino acid sequence: CASSLGGMPYEQYF.

V usage is TRBV12-3 or TRBV12-4 and J usage is TRBJ2-3; the match to TRBD2 covers 8 bases. The length of the CDR3 is 14 residues. V lost 6 bases, J lost 1 base, and 3 bases stayed unmatched. The CDR3 nucleotides read TGTGCCAGCAGAACACTAGCGGGCACAGATACGCAGTATTTT. Protein sequence: CASRTLAGTDTQYF.

V usage is TRBV7-8 and J usage is TRBJ2-3; tentatively, D is TRBD2 (6 bases). The CDR3 is 15 amino acids. The V end lost 2 bases, the J end lost 4 bases, and 13 bases lay between the germline ends. Germline V CDR1 and CDR2: SGHVS, FQNEAQ. The CDR3 reads CASSLRATGADTQYF. The DNA of the CDR3 is TGTGCCAGCAGCTTACGAGCGACGGGGGCAGATACGCAGTATTTT.

V and J are TRBV18 and TRBJ2-7; D remains ambiguous. Trimming pared 3 bases from V and 3 bases from J, leaving 18 bases between. Germline CDR1 KGHSH, CDR2 LQKENI. There are 16 residues in the CDR3. The CDR3 is CASSPSSGQLRYEQYF. The CDR3 DNA follows: TGTGCCAGCTCACCTAGTTCTGGGCAGCTACGCTACGAGCAGTACTTC. Supplemented by reference TRBV18 and TRBJ2-7, the full variable domain reads NAGVMQNPRHLVRRRGQEARLRCSPMKGHSHVYWYRQLPEEGLKFMVYLQKENIIDESGMPKERFSAEFPKEGPSILRIQQVVRGDSAAYFCASSPSSGQLRYEQYFGPGTRLTVT.

This clonotype has only a few counts. CDR3 loop: CASSLDGSNQPQHF. The CDR3 coding sequence is TGTGCCAGCAGTCTAGACGGCTCCAATCAGCCCCAGCATTTT. This chain links TRBV2 with TRBJ1-5, with D unresolved. Germline CDR1 is SNHLY and CDR2 is FYNNEI. The germline V and J ends were trimmed by 5 bases and 3 bases, with 11 bases remaining between them. This CDR3 region has 14 residues.

This chain joins TRBV24-1 and TRBJ2-1; 10 bases are a match to TRBD1. Germline V lookup: CDR1 KGHDR, CDR2 SFDVKD. V lost 1 base, J lost 2 bases, and 4 bases stayed unmatched. CDR3 length equals 17 residues. Here the CDR3 reads CATSDLPGQGTYNEQFF. DNA of the CDR3: TGTGCCACCAGTGATTTACCGGGACAGGGGACCTACAATGAGCAGTTCTTC.

The chain carries TRBV6-2 or TRBV6-3 and TRBJ1-5; 7 nucleotides align to TRBD1. Looked up from germline, CDR1 is MNHEY and CDR2 is SVGEGT. This CDR3 contains 19 residues. With 0 bases clipped from V and 7 bases from J, the junction kept 18 bases outside the gene matches. This CDR3 is CASSYSKWMANRGPQPQHF. DNA of the CDR3: TGTGCCAGCAGTTACTCGAAGTGGATGGCGAACAGGGGCCCGCAGCCCCAGCATTTT.

This clonotype was found a few times. V and J are TRBV25-1 and TRBJ1-1; D gene ambiguous. From germline, CDR1 is MGHDK and CDR2 SYGVNS. Deletions cut 7 bases from V and 0 bases from J, with 12 bases between. There are 14 residues in the CDR3. The CDR3: CASTASSLNTEAFF. The CDR3 DNA reads as TGTGCCAGCACCGCCTCGTCTCTGAACACTGAAGCTTTCTTT.

V and J are TRBV11-3 and TRBJ2-7; 9 nucleotides align to TRBD2. Germline V gene sequence: CDR1 SGHNT, CDR2 YENEEA. The CDR3 spans 15 residues. V dropped 5 bases and J dropped 4; count of bases not matched to a gene: 9. Here the CDR3 reads CASSPKGSGRYEQYF. CDR3 nucleotides: TGTGCCAGCAGCCCCAAGGGTAGCGGGAGATACGAGCAGTACTTC.

The chain uses TRBV19 and TRBJ1-1; 9 bases agree with TRBD1. The junction had 9 bases not matched to a gene; V was cut back by 6 bases and J by 7 bases. Germline V CDR1 and CDR2: LNHDA, SQIVND (reference sequence). The CDR3 length is 14 residues. CDR3 in DNA: TGTGCCAGTAGCTACGCCACAGGGGGCTTTGAAGCTTTCTTT. Its translation: CASSYATGGFEAFF.

The chain uses TRBV28 and TRBJ2-3; D perhaps matches TRBD2 (5 bases). Trimming shortened V by 5 bases and J by 0 bases, and 9 bases separated the two germline ends. The CDR3 consists of 14 residues. Germline CDR1 MDHEN, CDR2 SYDVKM. The CDR3, as DNA: TGTGCCAGCAGTCCCGGACTTAGCACAGATACGCAGTATTTT. Its protein is CASSPGLSTDTQYF.

The V and J genes are TRBV19 and TRBJ1-1, with 7 bases matching TRBD1. The germline CDR1 and CDR2 sequences are LNHDA and SQIVND (reference sequence). Losses at the gene ends were 1 base for V and 2 bases for J; bases not matched to a gene: 4. The CDR3 has 15 residues. The CDR3 sequence is CASSIVTGDNTEAFF. DNA for the CDR3: TGTGCCAGTAGTATAGTTACAGGGGACAACACTGAAGCTTTCTTT.

The chain uses TRBV7-6 and TRBJ1-5; tentatively, D is TRBD1 (6 bases). Germline lookup yields CDR1 SGHVS and CDR2 FNYEAQ. The V end lost 0 bases, the J end lost 7 bases, and 13 bases lay between the germline ends. This CDR3 has 15 residues. Written as DNA, the CDR3 is TGTGCCAGCAGCTTAGCGGGGGGCCGAGAGCAGCCCCAGCATTTT. Its protein is CASSLAGGREQPQHF.

The chain uses TRBV15 and TRBJ2-2, with 8 bases lining up with TRBD2. V lost 1 base to trimming and J lost 8 bases; unmatched junction nucleotides: 6. From germline, CDR1 is LNHNV and CDR2 YYDKDF (reference sequence). This CDR3 has 15 residues. The CDR3 region is CATSRVSAGEGELFF. The CDR3 nucleotides are TGTGCCACCAGCAGAGTCTCAGCGGGAGAAGGGGAGCTGTTTTTT.

This clonotype was seen a few times. The rearrangement joins TRBV7-6 to TRBJ1-1; D might be TRBD1 (6 bases). The CDR3 loop spans 16 amino acids. Germline CDR1 SGHVS, CDR2 FNYEAQ. V lost 5 bases and J lost 4, with 20 bases in between. The CDR3 here is CASSHPLTTGSTEAFF. The DNA of the CDR3 is TGTGCCAGCAGCCACCCCCTAACTACAGGGAGCACTGAAGCTTTCTTT. The full variable domain, its missing parts supplied by reference TRBV7-6 and TRBJ1-1, is GAGVSQSPRYKVTKRGQDVALRCDPISGHVSLYWYRQALGQGPEFLTYFNYEAQQDKSGLPNDRFSAERPEGSISTLTIQRTEQRDSAMYRCASSHPLTTGSTEAFFGQGTRLTVV.

This clonotype was detected only a few times. CDR3 in amino acids: CASSQGLADYNEQFF. The CDR3 coding sequence is TGTGCCAGCTCACAGGGACTAGCGGATTACAATGAGCAGTTCTTC. The chain employs TRBV18 and TRBJ2-1; 11 positions agree with TRBD2. V lost 4 bases, J lost 4 bases, and 3 bases stayed unmatched. CDR3 length equals 15 residues. CDR1 is KGHSH and CDR2 is LQKENI in the germline V gene. The entire variable domain, with the rest obtained from reference TRBV18 and TRBJ2-1, is as follows: NAGVMQNPRHLVRRRGQEARLRCSPMKGHSHVYWYRQLPEEGLKFMVYLQKENIIDESGMPKERFSAEFPKEGPSILRIQQVVRGDSAAYFCASSQGLADYNEQFFGPGTRLTVL.

The gene calls are TRBV24-1 and TRBJ2-1; 11 bases align to TRBD1. V was pared by 4 bases and J by 2 bases, with 9 bases of the junction left unmatched. Germline V gives CDR1 KGHDR, CDR2 SFDVKD. CDR3 length: 18 residues. The CDR3 DNA is TGTGCCACCAGTGACAGCAGCAGGACAGGGGGCCCCTACAATGAGCAGTTCTTC. This translates into CATSDSSRTGGPYNEQFF.

The chain combines TRBV24-1 with TRBJ2-3; 7 nucleotides match TRBD1. The CDR3 has 19 amino acids. From germline, CDR1 is KGHDR and CDR2 SFDVKD. J gave up 3 bases and V 1 base, and 15 bases lay outside the gene matches. CDR3 in DNA: TGTGCCACCAGTGATTTACCCGGAAGGGCAGGGGGATTGACAGATACGCAGTATTTT. Protein sequence: CATSDLPGRAGGLTDTQYF.

The V call is TRBV7-6, the J call TRBJ1-5; no firm D call. Trimming took off 1 base at V and 2 bases at J, with 9 bases between the two ends. The CDR3 contains 15 residues. The germline gives CDR1 SGHVS, CDR2 FNYEAQ. The CDR3 is CASSLGAGGNQPQHF. DNA of the CDR3: TGTGCCAGCAGCTTAGGGGCCGGGGGCAATCAGCCCCAGCATTTT. Variable domain in full (rest from reference TRBV7-6 and TRBJ1-5): GAGVSQSPRYKVTKRGQDVALRCDPISGHVSLYWYRQALGQGPEFLTYFNYEAQQDKSGLPNDRFSAERPEGSISTLTIQRTEQRDSAMYRCASSLGAGGNQPQHFGDGTRLSIL.